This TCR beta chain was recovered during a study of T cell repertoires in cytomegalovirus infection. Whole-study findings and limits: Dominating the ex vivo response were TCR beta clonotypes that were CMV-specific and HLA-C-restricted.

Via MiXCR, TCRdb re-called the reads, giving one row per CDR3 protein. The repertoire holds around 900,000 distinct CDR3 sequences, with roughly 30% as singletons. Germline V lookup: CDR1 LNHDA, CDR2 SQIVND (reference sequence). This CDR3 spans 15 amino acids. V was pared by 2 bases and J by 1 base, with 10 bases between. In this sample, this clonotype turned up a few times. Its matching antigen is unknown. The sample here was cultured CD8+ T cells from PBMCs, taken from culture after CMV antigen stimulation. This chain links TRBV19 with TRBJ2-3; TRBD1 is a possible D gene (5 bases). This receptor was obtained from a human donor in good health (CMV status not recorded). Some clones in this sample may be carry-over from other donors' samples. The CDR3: CASSISRGRTDTQYF. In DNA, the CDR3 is TGTGCCAGTAGTATATCAAGGGGTCGCACAGATACGCAGTATTTT.